A single sample gave rise to the 7 T cell receptor beta chains below, sequenced in a study of T-cell reconstitution after alpha-beta-depleted transplantation in children. Unique molecular identifiers featured in how the TCRbeta library was prepared. TCRdb analysed the PCR reads with MiXCR anew, one entry per CDR3 protein. This sample yields hundreds of thousands of distinct CDR3 sequences, of which 16% are seen a single time; 1.1% belongs to the top ten. Material: PBMCs from the stem cell graft donor, obtained from the stem cell graft. The source of these receptors is a human donor who donated a stem cell graft to a child with acute myeloid leukemia.

This clonotype was seen repeatedly, ten times or more. This sequence joins TRBV20-1 and TRBJ1-2; maybe TRBD1 (5 bases). The germline CDR1 and CDR2 sequences are DFQATT and SNEGSKA (reference sequence). Trimming cost V 5 bases and J 5 bases, with 12 bases left between them. The CDR3 extends over 12 amino acids. The CDR3 DNA reads as TGCAGTGCTTTCGCAGGGAGTTATGGCTACACCTTC. Encoded protein: CSAFAGSYGYTF.

The sample holds a few counts of this clonotype. The genes are TRBV15 and TRBJ2-1; perhaps TRBD1 as D (6 bases). Trimming stripped 1 base from V and 0 bases from J, with 10 bases between. Per germline, CDR1 LNHNV and CDR2 YYDKDF (reference sequence). CDR3 length: 16 amino acids. The DNA of the CDR3 is TGTGCCACCAGCAGAGCAGGGACACTCTCCTACAATGAGCAGTTCTTC. It yields the protein CATSRAGTLSYNEQFF.

This clonotype was found a few times. The chain recombines TRBV7-9 with TRBJ2-7; D possibly uses TRBD1 or TRBD2 (5 bases each). This CDR3 comprises 15 residues. The V end was cut by 0 bases, the J end by 4 bases, with 13 bases between. The germline CDR1 and CDR2 sequences are SEHNR and FQNEAQ (reference sequence). The CDR3: CASSLAGEGRYEQYF. Written as DNA, the CDR3 is TGTGCCAGCAGCTTAGCAGGGGAAGGGAGATACGAGCAGTACTTC.

The CDR3 DNA is TGTGCCAGCAGCGCCCTTGGCGGAAACTCTGGAAACACCATATATTTT. This gives the protein CASSALGGNSGNTIYF. The rearrangement joins TRBV9 to TRBJ1-3; no definite D call. From germline, CDR1 is SGDLS and CDR2 YYNGEE. V lost 3 bases to trimming and J lost 0 bases, with 13 bases between them. CDR3 size: 16 residues.

V gene TRBV9 combines with J gene TRBJ2-5; the D is unclear. The germline V gene encodes CDR1 SGDLS and CDR2 YYNGEE. This CDR3 spans 15 amino acids. Trimming removed 0 bases from V and 3 bases from J, with 12 bases in between. Here the CDR3 reads CASSVGLASKETQYF. CDR3 nucleotide sequence: TGTGCCAGCAGCGTAGGATTGGCCTCTAAAGAGACCCAGTACTTC.

This clonotype was recorded many times. This rearrangement joins TRBV20-1 to TRBJ2-7; no clear D gene. Germline V gives CDR1 DFQATT, CDR2 SNEGSKA (reference sequence). V lost 6 bases to trimming and J lost 0 bases, with 12 bases between them. The CDR3 consists of 13 residues. In nucleotides, the CDR3 is TGCAGTGCCGAGTCGGCATACTCCTACGAGCAGTACTTC. Its translation: CSAESAYSYEQYF.

This chain joins TRBV20-1 and TRBJ2-7; D remains unclear. This CDR3 spans 14 amino acids. The germline V gene has CDR1 DFQATT and CDR2 SNEGSKA (reference sequence). The ends were cut back, 0 bases at V and 5 bases at J, with 14 bases in the middle. For the CDR3, the DNA is TGCAGTGCTAGAGATGCGTACACAATCCACGAGCAGTACGTC. Encoded protein: CSARDAYTIHEQYV.